The clone carrying this T cell receptor beta chain was counted a few times. Its specificity is not known. Germline CDR1 reads ENHRY; CDR2 reads SYGVKD. Trimming took 2 bases from V and 4 from J, leaving 9 bases between them. This CDR3 has 14 amino acids. The entry originates in a study of cytomegalovirus exposure and HLA in healthy donors. Study-level background: HLA-typed donors were the source of some 80 million unique TCRs, which an early data release held.

Likely unrecorded immune exposures existed in these nominally healthy donors. PCR was performed using 60 Vbeta and 13 Jbeta primers. Measured with immunoSEQ multiplex PCR; TCRdb has only the in-frame clones, and not every one. This table has about 110,000 clones, around 85% appearing once. Overall study results and limits: A later analysis linked a missense DCLRE1C variant to TCR beta V- and J-gene trimming.

The chain is built from TRBV10-3 and TRBJ1-5; D call uncertain. The receptor's source is a man aged 25 to 40 in good health and CMV-seropositive. The sequenced sample was PBMCs. CDR3 sequence reads: CAISEEVRNQPQHF. CDR3 coding DNA: TGTGCCATCAGTGAGGAAGTTCGGAATCAGCCCCAGCATTTT.